The 11 T cell receptor beta chains below were found in one sample sequenced in a study of shared clonotypes between healthy human individuals. Only in-frame clones appear in the TCRdb table, and some are missing; sequencing was by immunoSEQ multiplex PCR. The data hold millions of clones, with more than 85% observed a single time. It was CD45RO-negative cells, positively selected for CCR7, that made up naive CD8 cells, with terminally differentiated effector memory CD45RA+ cells excluded. Sequenced sample: naive CD8+ T cells from PBMCs. Source of these receptors: a man aged 18 to 30 in good health. Some clones in this sample may be carry-over from other donors' samples.

This clone appeared a few times. The chain carries TRBV7-9 and TRBJ2-2, with D perhaps TRBD2 (5 bases). The V end was cut by 3 bases, the J end by 8 bases, with 7 bases between. Per germline, CDR1 SEHNR and CDR2 FQNEAQ (reference sequence). This CDR3 has 12 amino acids. The chain's CDR3 is CASSFIAGELFF. The DNA of the CDR3 is TGTGCCAGCAGCTTTATAGCGGGGGAGCTGTTTTTT.

The chain recombines TRBV28 with TRBJ2-2; no firm D call. V lost 7 bases and J lost 0, with 9 bases in between. This CDR3 spans 14 amino acids. Germline V gene sequence: CDR1 MDHEN, CDR2 SYDVKM. CDR3 bases: TGTGCCAGCACTCCCCGGCCGAACACCGGGGAGCTGTTTTTT. Translation gives CASTPRPNTGELFF.

V and J are TRBV9 and TRBJ2-1, with 8 nucleotides matching TRBD2. Germline V gene data show CDR1 as SGDLS and CDR2 as YYNGEE. This CDR3 spans 17 amino acids. The J segment lost 5 bases and the V segment lost 0 bases, leaving 10 bases of the junction unmatched. CDR3 sequence: CASSVAPLLAANNEQFF. For the CDR3, the DNA is TGTGCCAGCAGCGTAGCCCCCCTACTAGCGGCAAACAATGAGCAGTTCTTC.

The chain employs TRBV15 and TRBJ2-7; tentatively, D is TRBD1 (6 bases). V lost 2 bases, J lost 0 bases, and 11 bases lay in between. The CDR3 has 15 amino acids. Germline CDR1 reads LNHNV; CDR2 reads YYDKDF (reference sequence). This chain's CDR3 is CATSRTGQSSYEQYF. The CDR3 nucleotides are TGTGCCACCAGCAGAACCGGACAGAGCTCCTACGAGCAGTACTTC.

Concerning this clone: A read error may produce the germline difference seen at one junction end. This chain links TRBV5-8 with TRBJ2-7; a weak D match, TRBD2 (5 bases). CDR1 and CDR2 from the germline V gene are SGHTS and YDEGEE. The length of the CDR3 is 12 residues. CDR3 in DNA: TGTGCCAGCCGCTTGAGGGACTACGAGCAGTACTTC. Protein: CASRLRDYEQYF.

The chain has TRBV25-1 and TRBJ2-5; TRBD1 aligns across 7 bases. This CDR3 is 16 amino acids long. Per germline, CDR1 MGHDK and CDR2 SYGVNS. Trimming at V came to 3 bases and at J to 1 base, leaving 8 bases not matched to a gene. The CDR3 sequence is CASSEGDRDSQETQYF. CDR3 nucleotides: TGTGCCAGCAGTGAGGGGGACCGGGACAGCCAAGAGACCCAGTACTTC.

V is TRBV27 and J is TRBJ2-1; D gene unclear. This CDR3 is built from 15 residues. Trimming left V 2 bases short and J 9 bases short, with 17 bases between. Per the germline V gene, CDR1 is MNHEY and CDR2 is SMNVEV (reference sequence). The CDR3 loop is CASSLIRALYGEQFF. The CDR3 DNA reads TGTGCCAGCAGTTTAATCCGGGCCCTTTACGGTGAGCAGTTCTTC.

This clone was recorded only once. The CDR3: CASSLLKSGTGNEQFF. In DNA form, the CDR3 reads TGTGCCAGCAGCTTATTAAAAAGCGGGACAGGGAATGAGCAGTTCTTC. This sequence joins TRBV11-2 and TRBJ2-1, with 9 bases aligning to TRBD1. The CDR3 contains 16 residues. CDR1 and CDR2 (germline): SGHAT, FQNNGV. With 2 bases clipped from V and 7 bases from J, the junction kept 9 bases outside the gene matches.

On this clone: Other nucleotide sequences from this sample produce the same CDR3. The J gene is TRBJ2-7, the V gene TRBV27, with 11 bases matching TRBD1. Germline assignment: CDR1 MNHEY and CDR2 SMNVEV (reference sequence). There are 15 residues in the CDR3. V was pared by 4 bases and J by 4 bases, with 6 bases of the junction left unmatched. For the CDR3, the DNA is TGTGCCAGCAGTTCCAGGACAGGGGGCGGGTACGAGCAGTACTTC. This encodes CASSSRTGGGYEQYF.

J is TRBJ2-1 and V is TRBV6-1; D remains unclear. CDR1 is MNHNS and CDR2 is SASEGT in the germline V gene. This CDR3 is 16 amino acids long. Trimming stripped 3 bases from V and 5 bases from J, with 17 bases between. The CDR3 coding sequence is TGTGCCAGCAGTGATTCGGGTCGTCGCACCCACAATGAGCAGTTCTTC. Translation gives CASSDSGRRTHNEQFF.

The V gene is TRBV7-9, the J gene TRBJ2-2, with 8 bases lining up with TRBD1. After removal of 8 bases from V and 4 bases from J, the junction contained 6 bases not matched to a gene. This CDR3 spans 14 amino acids. Germline values: CDR1 SEHNR, CDR2 FQNEAQ (reference sequence). The CDR3 region is CASGDRTGTGELFF. The CDR3 DNA follows: TGTGCCAGCGGGGACAGGACCGGCACCGGGGAGCTGTTTTTT.